This T cell receptor beta chain was sequenced for a study of blood T cell repertoires in COVID-19. About the study: The United States, Italy and Spain supplied acute and convalescent COVID-19 samples. PBMCs, B-cell-depleted T cells, or T cells provided the cDNA or gDNA that made up the material.

The CDR3 loop spans 16 amino acids. With 3 bases clipped from V and 0 bases from J, the junction kept 3 bases outside the gene matches. Germline CDR1 is ENHRY and CDR2 is SYGVKD. Original data processing: The assay estimated nucleated cells by amplifying reference gene primers. Here immunoSEQ multiplex PCR was the method, and the copy in TCRdb shows in-frame clones only, minus some. The DNA was the basis for D and trimming; V, J and clone size are from that table. The sample has about 260,000 clones, 88% seen once. The clonotype comes from a man aged 60 to 75 who had recovered from COVID-19. Sequencing input: peripheral blood. The rearrangement uses TRBV10-3 and TRBJ2-3; TRBD2 matches at 10 bases. The CDR3 loop is CAISEVAGGSTDTQYF. CDR3 coding DNA: TGTGCCATCAGTGAAGTAGCGGGGGGAAGCACAGATACGCAGTATTTT.